The 6 T cell receptor beta chains reported below all come from one sample, sequenced in a study of beta chain features in type 1 diabetes. Reverse transcription of all isolated RNA meant that expressed TCRB transcripts were sequenced. The data were produced by immunoSEQ multiplex PCR, yet TCRdb's version contains in-frame clones alone and is incomplete. The repertoire holds about 180,000 clones, with roughly an eighth as singletons. Sequencing used central memory CD4+ T cells from blood. The source of these receptors is a woman aged 18-35 years in good health.

This chain uses TRBV10-3 with TRBJ1-1; 7 nucleotides line up with TRBD1. This CDR3 region has 16 residues. Germline V gives CDR1 ENHRY, CDR2 SYGVKD. Trimming removed 2 bases from V and 3 bases from J; junction bases left unmatched: 9. CDR3 nucleotide sequence: TGTGCCATCAGTGAGCTAGACAGGGTAGGGGACACTGAAGCTTTCTTT. It yields the protein CAISELDRVGDTEAFF.

This clone appeared a single time. This rearrangement joins TRBV7-2 to TRBJ2-7, with 12 bases aligning to TRBD2. The V gene's germline CDR1 is SGHTA and CDR2 FQGNSA. J was trimmed by 1 base and V by 5 bases; bases with no gene match: 6. The CDR3 runs to 16 residues. The CDR3 sequence is CASSQLAGGRSYEQYF. For the CDR3, the DNA is TGTGCCAGCAGCCAACTAGCGGGAGGAAGATCCTACGAGCAGTACTTC.

This clone was counted a few times. Within the sample, other DNA sequences also encode this same CDR3. CDR3 DNA sequence: TGTGCCTGGAGCGGTCCCCAAGAGACCCAGTACTTC. It specifies CAWSGPQETQYF. The chain combines TRBV30 with TRBJ2-5; unclear D gene. Germline V gene sequence: CDR1 GTSNPN, CDR2 SVGIG (reference sequence). There are 12 residues in the CDR3. The V end was cut by 3 bases, the J end by 1 base, with 6 bases between.

This clone was counted a few times. The rearrangement links TRBV25-1 to TRBJ2-5; 7 bases align to TRBD2. J gave up 2 bases and V 1 base, and 4 bases lay outside the gene matches. The CDR3 is made up of 15 amino acids. CDR1 is MGHDK and CDR2 is SYGVNS in the germline V gene. DNA of the CDR3: TGTGCCAGCAGTGAATTCATGGGAGGGCAAGAGACCCAGTACTTC. This encodes CASSEFMGGQETQYF. Drawing the rest from reference TRBV25-1 and TRBJ2-5, the complete variable domain is EADIYQTPRYLVIGTGKKITLECSQTMGHDKMYWYQQDPGMELHLIHYSYGVNSTEKGDLSSESTVSRIRTEHFPLTLESARPSHTSQYLCASSEFMGGQETQYFGPGTRLLVL.

The chain links TRBV9 to TRBJ2-1; TRBD2 aligns across 7 bases. The CDR3 has 15 residues. Germline CDR1 reads SGDLS; CDR2 reads YYNGEE. Trimming cost V 2 bases and J 4 bases; bases outside gene matches: 6. The CDR3 DNA is TGTGCCAGCAGCGTCGGTGGGGGGGATTACAATGAGCAGTTCTTC. Translating gives CASSVGGGDYNEQFF. Full variable domain (outside the CDR3, taken from reference TRBV9 and TRBJ2-1): DSGVTQTPKHLITATGQRVTLRCSPRSGDLSVYWYQQSLDQGLQFLIQYYNGEERAKGNILERFSAQQFPDLHSELNLSSLELGDSALYFCASSVGGGDYNEQFFGPGTRLTVL.

V usage is TRBV4-3 and J usage is TRBJ2-2; D ambiguous. From germline, CDR1 is LGHNA and CDR2 YSLEER. The CDR3 covers 15 residues. V dropped 0 bases and J dropped 7 bases, with 12 bases sitting between them. In DNA form, the CDR3 reads TGCGCCAGCAGCCAAGATCCAGTTTTCGTCGGGGAGCTGTTTTTT. As protein: CASSQDPVFVGELFF.